The table lists the clone carrying this T cell receptor beta chain with a count of one. Its target is unknown. The sample originates from a study of shared clonotypes between healthy human individuals. Across the study: The plates for each donor numbered three CD4 naive, three CD4 memory, two CD8 naive and one CD8 memory. Study results and limitations: Even with large depth, rarefaction showed that sorted-subset sequencing was incomplete.

Per the original methods: ImmunoSEQ only sent back junction sequences with no quality scores, so filtering was done differently. The protocol was immunoSEQ multiplex PCR, while the TCRdb copy is restricted to in-frame clones and leaves out a portion. V, J and clone size derive from that table, while D and trimming were established from the DNA sequence. Of roughly 2,000,000 clones detected, 93% appear once; the ten largest clones hold over 1.5%. Trimming pared 2 bases from V and 8 bases from J, leaving 13 bases between. This CDR3 contains 14 residues. Germline values: CDR1 MNHNY, CDR2 SVGAGI (reference sequence). Naive CD8 cells were CD45RO-negative, positively selected for CCR7, excluding terminally differentiated effector memory CD45RA+ cells.

This TCR was recovered from a man between 18 and 35 years old in good health. Some clones in this sample may be carry-over from other donors' samples. The chain has TRBV6-6 and TRBJ2-1; TRBD2 is a possible D gene (6 bases). Sequencing was done on a sample of naive CD8+ T cells from PBMCs. CDR3 nucleotides: TGTGCCAGCAGTTACCTATTGGGGGGTCATGAGCAGTTCTTC. The encoded protein is CASSYLLGGHEQFF.